A single T cell receptor beta chain is shown here with its context. The data are from a study of blood T cell repertoires in COVID-19. Study-level information: COVID-19 samples, acute and convalescent, were from the United States, Italy and Spain.

Profiled with immunoSEQ multiplex PCR; TCRdb holds only in-frame clones, not every one. The sample records 95,000 to 110,000 clones, roughly 90% being singletons. Germline CDR1 and CDR2: WNHNN and SYGVQD (reference sequence). The CDR3 contains 12 residues. The ends were cut back, 8 bases at V and 7 bases at J, with 12 bases in the middle. This chain uses TRBV10-1 with TRBJ2-1; D might be TRBD1 (5 bases). The clonotype was recovered from a woman between 55 and 75 years old with acute or convalescent COVID-19. Sequenced input: peripheral blood. The CDR3 sequence: CASGASRNEQFF. The DNA of the CDR3 is TGCGCCAGCGGGGCCAGCAGGAATGAGCAGTTCTTC.